Following are 30 T cell receptor beta chains from one sample sequenced in a study of brain T cells in children with intractable seizures. TCRdb's copy holds only in-frame clones and misses some; the assay was immunoSEQ multiplex PCR. This table has approximately 77,000 clones, approximately 94% appearing once. The source was peripheral blood, collected at surgery. Receptors were obtained from a boy younger than two with tuberous sclerosis and intractable seizures.

This sequence joins TRBV24-1 and TRBJ2-7; 11 bases are a match to TRBD1. The CDR3 sequence is 15 residues long. Germline values: CDR1 KGHDR, CDR2 SFDVKD. Trimming at V came to 3 bases and at J to 3 bases, leaving 3 bases not matched to a gene. The CDR3 DNA reads as TGTGCCACCAGTGATCCCGGGACAGGGGGCTACGAGCAGTACTTC. It is translated as CATSDPGTGGYEQYF.

The gene calls are TRBV30 and TRBJ2-2; 13 nucleotides match TRBD2. Losses at the gene ends were 4 bases for V and 7 bases for J; bases not matched to a gene: 9. From germline, CDR1 is GTSNPN and CDR2 SVGIG (reference sequence). CDR3 length: 16 residues. The CDR3 bases are TGTGCCTGGACTGAAATGACTAGCGGGAGGTTCGGGGAGCTGTTTTTT. Protein product: CAWTEMTSGRFGELFF.

In DNA, the CDR3 is TGTGCCAGCAGCCAAAAAGGTGGAGGAGGGAAAGGCTTCGGAAACATTCAGTACTTC. It specifies CASSQKGGGGKGFGNIQYF. V usage is TRBV4-2 and J usage is TRBJ2-4; a weak D match, TRBD2 (6 bases). V dropped 2 bases and J dropped 6 bases, with 26 bases sitting between them. Germline V gives CDR1 LGHNA, CDR2 YNFKEQ. The CDR3 contains 19 residues.

The chain employs TRBV20-1 and TRBJ1-3, with D tentatively TRBD1 (5 bases). Germline V gene lookup returns CDR1 DFQATT and CDR2 SNEGSKA (reference sequence). V lost 6 bases and J 0 bases, leaving 15 bases between the germline ends. The CDR3 sequence is 15 residues long. CDR3 region: CSASITGLSGNTIYF. In DNA form, the CDR3 reads TGCAGTGCGAGTATAACAGGCCTCTCTGGAAACACCATATATTTT.

The CDR3 loop is CAWNLIAGRETQYF. CDR3 in DNA: TGTGCCTGGAACCTTATAGCGGGTCGGGAGACCCAGTACTTC. This rearrangement joins TRBV30 to TRBJ2-5, with 7 bases lining up with TRBD2. Germline assignment: CDR1 GTSNPN and CDR2 SVGIG (reference sequence). With V trimmed by 4 bases and J by 5 bases, 10 bases remained unmatched. The CDR3 sequence is 14 residues long.

CDR3 coding DNA: TGTGCCAGCGAGCTTATCAGAGGGGCAGATACGCAGTATTTT. It translates to CASELIRGADTQYF. The chain links TRBV5-6 to TRBJ2-3; D might be TRBD1 or TRBD2, each matching 5 bases. CDR3 size: 14 residues. Germline V gene data show CDR1 as SGHDT and CDR2 as YYEEEE. V lost 7 bases and J 4 bases, leaving 16 bases between the germline ends. Using reference TRBV5-6 and TRBJ2-3 for the parts outside the CDR3, the full variable domain is DAGVTQSPTHLIKTRGQQVTLRCSPKSGHDTVSWYQQALGQGPQFIFQYYEEEERQRGNFPDRFSGHQFPNYSSELNVNALLLGDSALYLCASELIRGADTQYFGPGTRLTVL.

This chain links TRBV30 with TRBJ1-2; D is possibly TRBD1 (5 bases). V lost 5 bases, J lost 1 base, and 11 bases lay in between. There are 13 residues in the CDR3. Germline V lookup: CDR1 GTSNPN, CDR2 SVGIG (reference sequence). CDR3 nucleotides: TGTGCCTGGGCCAGGGAGAGTAACTATGGCTACACCTTC. It encodes CAWARESNYGYTF.

This chain links TRBV9 with TRBJ2-1, with D perhaps TRBD2 (5 bases). Germline V CDR1 and CDR2: SGDLS, YYNGEE. CDR3 length: 16 amino acids. V dropped 4 bases and J dropped 4 bases, with 18 bases sitting between them. The CDR3 loop reads CASSSRPGIVYNEQFF. The CDR3 coding sequence is TGTGCCAGCAGCTCTAGGCCGGGGATAGTTTACAATGAGCAGTTCTTC.

This chain connects TRBV30 to TRBJ2-2; TRBD1 matches 8 bases. This CDR3 has 15 residues. Germline assignment: CDR1 GTSNPN and CDR2 SVGIG (reference sequence). With V trimmed by 2 bases and J by 6 bases, 8 bases remained unmatched. This chain's CDR3 is CAWSIRDRGPGELFF. CDR3 DNA sequence: TGTGCCTGGAGTATCCGCGACAGGGGCCCCGGGGAGCTGTTTTTT.

J is TRBJ2-3 and V is TRBV15; TRBD2 might be the D (6 bases). Trimming took 0 bases from V and 2 from J, leaving 36 bases between them. This CDR3 region has 24 residues. The germline V gene has CDR1 LNHNV and CDR2 YYDKDF (reference sequence). For the CDR3, the DNA is TGTGCCACCAGCAGAGATGTAGGGATTATTGGGGGGTTCAACTTAGACGATATCACAGATACGCAGTATTTT. It is translated as CATSRDVGIIGGFNLDDITDTQYF.

V and J are TRBV20-1 and TRBJ2-7; D unresolved. The CDR3 length is 12 residues. V shed 3 bases and J shed 1 base, with 7 bases lying between them. Germline values: CDR1 DFQATT, CDR2 SNEGSKA (reference sequence). As DNA, the CDR3 is TGCAGTGCTAGTCTGTCTTCCTACGAGCAGTACTTC. Translation gives CSASLSSYEQYF.

This sequence joins TRBV2 and TRBJ1-6, with 7 nucleotides matching TRBD1. The CDR3 runs 15 residues. After removal of 8 bases from V and 3 bases from J, the junction contained 7 bases not matched to a gene. Germline V gives CDR1 SNHLY, CDR2 FYNNEI. This CDR3 is CASAGQTFYNSPLHF. Here the CDR3 DNA reads TGTGCCAGCGCGGGACAGACCTTCTATAATTCACCCCTCCACTTT.

The CDR3 here is CASSQPWRSSYEQYF. The CDR3 bases are TGCGCCAGCAGCCAACCCTGGCGGAGCTCCTACGAGCAGTACTTC. The chain is built from TRBV4-1 and TRBJ2-7; no definite D call. The CDR3 length is 15 residues. V was cut by 2 bases and J by 0 bases, with 11 bases left in between. Germline CDR1 and CDR2: MGHRA and YSYEKL.

This clone was picked up one time. V is TRBV5-1 and J is TRBJ1-1; D is uncertain. The CDR3 consists of 13 residues. Trimming shortened V by 2 bases and J by 4 bases, and 9 bases separated the two germline ends. The germline V gene encodes CDR1 SGHRS and CDR2 YFSETQ. The CDR3 DNA follows: TGCGCCAGCAGCTTATCAGGTACCACTGAAGCTTTCTTT. The encoded protein is CASSLSGTTEAFF.

The V and J genes are TRBV13 and TRBJ2-3; tentative D call: TRBD2 (5 bases). This CDR3 contains 14 residues. Germline CDR1 PRHDT, CDR2 FYEKMQ (reference sequence). The germline V and J ends were trimmed by 3 bases and 3 bases, with 10 bases remaining between them. In DNA, the CDR3 is TGTGCCAGCAGCTTTCTTTCGGGGACAGATACGCAGTATTTT. Translated: CASSFLSGTDTQYF.

The chain links TRBV11-3 to TRBJ1-6, with 7 bases aligning to TRBD1. Unmatched junction bases numbered 2, after V lost 3 bases and J lost 0 bases. CDR1 and CDR2 from the germline V gene are SGHNT and YENEEA. The CDR3 is 16 amino acids. CDR3 residues: CASSLTGSSYNSPLHF. CDR3 nucleotide sequence: TGTGCCAGCAGCTTGACAGGGAGCTCCTATAATTCACCCCTCCACTTT.

The rearrangement uses TRBV11-2 and TRBJ2-5, with D unclear. Germline V gene lookup returns CDR1 SGHAT and CDR2 FQNNGV. There are 12 residues in the CDR3. V dropped 2 bases and J dropped 5 bases, with 6 bases sitting between them. The DNA for the CDR3 is TGTGCCAGCAGCTTATCTTGGGAGACCCAGTACTTC. It translates to CASSLSWETQYF.

This chain links TRBV27 with TRBJ2-3, with 14 bases fitting TRBD2. V lost 4 bases, J lost 2 bases, and 17 bases stayed unmatched. The CDR3 extends over 21 amino acids. Germline lookup yields CDR1 MNHEY and CDR2 SMNVEV (reference sequence). The CDR3 reads CASSSLSGLAGGRLNTDTQYF. CDR3 in DNA: TGTGCCAGCAGTTCTTTATCAGGACTAGCGGGGGGCCGTTTAAACACAGATACGCAGTATTTT.

This chain uses TRBV7-6 with TRBJ2-7; D gene ambiguous. CDR3 length: 15 residues. Germline CDR1 SGHVS, CDR2 FNYEAQ. Deletions cut 5 bases from V and 0 bases from J, with 14 bases between. The CDR3 sequence: CASSAMPLFSYEQYF. CDR3 bases: TGTGCCAGCAGCGCGATGCCTTTATTCTCCTACGAGCAGTACTTC.

V usage is TRBV6-5 and J usage is TRBJ2-2; a possible D gene is TRBD2 (7 bases). There are 13 residues in the CDR3. Germline-derived CDR1 and CDR2 are MNHEY and SVGAGI. Trimming pared 8 bases from V and 6 bases from J, leaving 13 bases between. CDR3 coding DNA: TGTGCCAGCCGGGGGGCAGCGGCCGGGGAGCTGTTTTTT. It yields the protein CASRGAAAGELFF.

This clone was picked up one time. The chain couples TRBV12-5 to TRBJ1-2, with 8 nucleotides matching TRBD1. Trimming removed 1 base from V and 8 bases from J; junction bases left unmatched: 6. This CDR3 is built from 14 residues. In germline, CDR1 is LGHNT, CDR2 FRNRAP. The CDR3 sequence: CASGLDGQGDGYTF. CDR3 nucleotides: TGTGCTAGTGGTTTGGATGGACAGGGAGACGGCTACACCTTC.

This CDR3 is CASSQGGALHF. The CDR3 DNA reads TGTGCCAGCAGCCAAGGAGGAGCCCTCCACTTT. This chain joins TRBV3-1 (or the pseudogene TRBV3-2) and TRBJ1-6; D remains ambiguous. The CDR3 loop spans 11 amino acids. Germline CDR1 reads LGHDT; CDR2 reads YNNKEL (reference sequence). Trimming removed 1 base from V and 14 bases from J, with 6 bases in between.

This rearrangement joins TRBV3-1 (or the pseudogene TRBV3-2) to TRBJ2-1; D unclear. The CDR3 sequence is 13 residues long. V was clipped by 3 bases and J by 8 bases, with 11 bases between them. Germline CDR1 LGHDT, CDR2 YNNKEL (reference sequence). CDR3 in DNA: TGTGCCAGCAGCCAGTTTAGTGCTCATGAGCAGTTCTTC. Protein: CASSQFSAHEQFF.

The chain links TRBV20-1 to TRBJ1-2; D not certain. Germline CDR1 is DFQATT and CDR2 is SNEGSKA (reference sequence). The CDR3 runs 14 residues. Trimming took off 3 bases at V and 9 bases at J, with 20 bases between the two ends. CDR3 coding DNA: TGCAGTGCTAGTTCCGTTAGGAAGGAGATGCGCTACACCTTC. Translating gives CSASSVRKEMRYTF.

The chain has TRBV2 and TRBJ2-5; D gene uncertain. Germline CDR1 reads SNHLY; CDR2 reads FYNNEI. This CDR3 has 12 residues. The ends were cut back, 6 bases at V and 5 bases at J, with 10 bases in the middle. The CDR3 region is CASRGFGETQYF. CDR3 in DNA: TGTGCCAGCAGGGGGTTTGGGGAGACCCAGTACTTC.

This clone has a single count. The V and J genes are TRBV7-2 and TRBJ1-6; D gene uncertain. Per the germline V gene, CDR1 is SGHTA and CDR2 is FQGNSA. Deletions cut 5 bases from V and 7 bases from J, with 15 bases between. CDR3 length: 15 residues. The CDR3 loop is CASSVNLGRNSPLHF. The CDR3 bases are TGTGCCAGCAGCGTCAACCTAGGGCGGAATTCACCCCTCCACTTT.

The rearrangement uses TRBV3-1 (or the pseudogene TRBV3-2) and TRBJ2-5; D ambiguous. The CDR3 contains 16 residues. The germline V and J ends were trimmed by 4 bases and 5 bases, with 20 bases remaining between them. The V gene's germline CDR1 is LGHDT and CDR2 YNNKEL (reference sequence). CDR3 region: CASSLETTSVGETQYF. The DNA of the CDR3 is TGTGCCAGCAGCCTCGAGACAACCTCGGTAGGCGAGACCCAGTACTTC.

This sequence joins TRBV7-3 and TRBJ2-1, with 8 bases identical to TRBD2. The CDR3 runs to 16 residues. V gave up 2 bases and J gave up 4 bases; unmatched junction bases: 7. Germline assignment: CDR1 SGHTA and CDR2 FQGTGA. In DNA, the CDR3 is TGTGCCAGCAGCTTACGTCCCGGGGGGGATTACAATGAGCAGTTCTTC. Protein: CASSLRPGGDYNEQFF.

This chain links TRBV2 with TRBJ1-6; 8 bases agree with TRBD1. Germline CDR1 and CDR2: SNHLY and FYNNEI. Germline trimming cut 7 bases from V and 10 bases from J; bases unmatched to any gene: 12. This CDR3 region has 15 residues. This CDR3 is CASTPRRQGWSPLHF. CDR3 in DNA: TGTGCCAGCACCCCCAGACGACAGGGGTGGTCACCCCTCCACTTT.

The chain joins TRBV5-1 to TRBJ2-7, with 8 bases matching TRBD2. The ends lost 0 bases at V and 2 bases at J; junction bases unmatched: 4. CDR1 and CDR2 from the germline V gene are SGHRS and YFSETQ. The CDR3 has 15 residues. The CDR3 here is CASSLGSGSAYEQYF. DNA for the CDR3: TGCGCCAGCAGCTTGGGGAGCGGGAGCGCCTACGAGCAGTACTTC. Combining the CDR3 with reference TRBV5-1 and TRBJ2-7 gives the whole variable domain KAGVTQTPRYLIKTRGQQVTLSCSPISGHRSVSWYQQTPGQGLQFLFEYFSETQRNKGNFPGRFSGRQFSNSRSEMNVSTLELGDSALYLCASSLGSGSAYEQYFGPGTRLTVT.